This TCR beta chain was captured in a study of shared clonotypes between healthy human individuals. General observations from the study: Lower generation probabilities were found for non-shared clonotypes than for those shared by all four donors.

Worth noting for this clone: Its antigen is still unknown.

The length of the CDR3 is 19 residues. V dropped 8 bases and J dropped 2 bases, with 29 bases sitting between them. CDR1 and CDR2 (germline): WSHSY, SAAADI. Naive CD8 cells comprised CD45RO-negative, CCR7-positively selected cells, excluding terminally differentiated effector memory CD45RA+ cells. Using immunoSEQ multiplex PCR, the repertoire was profiled, and TCRdb retains in-frame clones only, with some absent. The sample holds 1.5 million to 2.5 million clones, about 95% seen once. The receptor's source is a man between 18 and 35 years old in good health. Sequenced material: naive CD8+ T cells sorted from blood. The chain links TRBV10-2 to TRBJ2-3, with D maybe TRBD1 (6 bases). The CDR3 loop is CASRPIAGAEGAYTDTQYF. CDR3 nucleotides: TGCGCCAGCCGTCCGATAGCAGGGGCCGAAGGGGCCTACACAGATACGCAGTATTTT.